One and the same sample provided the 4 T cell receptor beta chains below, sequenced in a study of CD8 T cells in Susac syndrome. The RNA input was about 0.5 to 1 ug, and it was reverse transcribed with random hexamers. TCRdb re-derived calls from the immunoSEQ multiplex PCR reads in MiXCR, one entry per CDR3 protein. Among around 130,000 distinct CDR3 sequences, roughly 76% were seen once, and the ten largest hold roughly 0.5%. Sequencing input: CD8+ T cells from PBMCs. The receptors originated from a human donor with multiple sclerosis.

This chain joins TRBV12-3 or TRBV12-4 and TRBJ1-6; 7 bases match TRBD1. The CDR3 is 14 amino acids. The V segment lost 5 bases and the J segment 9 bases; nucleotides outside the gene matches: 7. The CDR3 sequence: CASSLLHRGSPLHF. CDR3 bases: TGTGCCAGCAGTCTCCTCCACAGGGGTTCACCCCTCCACTTT.

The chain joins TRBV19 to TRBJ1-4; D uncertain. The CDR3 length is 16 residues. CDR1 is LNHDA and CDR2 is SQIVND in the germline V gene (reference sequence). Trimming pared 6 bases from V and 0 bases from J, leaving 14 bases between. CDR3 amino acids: CASSRGPQSTNEKLFF. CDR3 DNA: TGTGCCAGTAGCCGCGGACCGCAGTCAACTAATGAAAAACTGTTTTTT.

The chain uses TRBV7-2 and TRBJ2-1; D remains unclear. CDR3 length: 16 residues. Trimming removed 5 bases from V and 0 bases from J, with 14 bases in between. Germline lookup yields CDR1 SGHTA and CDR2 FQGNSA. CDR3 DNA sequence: TGTGCCAGCAGCCAGGTCGGCGGAAGCTCCTACAATGAGCAGTTCTTC. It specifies CASSQVGGSSYNEQFF.

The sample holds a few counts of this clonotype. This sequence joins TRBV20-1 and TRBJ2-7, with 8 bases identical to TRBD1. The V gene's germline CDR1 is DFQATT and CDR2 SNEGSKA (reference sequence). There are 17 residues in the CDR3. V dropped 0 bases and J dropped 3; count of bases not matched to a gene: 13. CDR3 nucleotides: TGCAGTGCTAGAGATAGGGACCCGGGACAGGATTACTACGAGCAGTACTTC. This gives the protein CSARDRDPGQDYYEQYF.